Presented here are 13 T cell receptor beta chains from one specimen sequenced in a study of identical twins. A single record per CDR3 protein comes from TCRdb applying MiXCR to the 5' RACE reads. Among fewer than 800,000 distinct CDR3 sequences listed, 7.1% were seen once. The same sample was also studied in work on yellow fever vaccine responses in identical twins.

The sequenced material came from PBMCs. These receptors came from a woman younger than 30 in good health.

The chain recombines TRBV20-1 with TRBJ2-3; the match to TRBD2 covers 7 bases. This CDR3 is 15 amino acids long. The V gene end was trimmed by 6 bases and the J gene end by 0 bases; junction bases not matched to a gene: 9. Germline-derived CDR1 and CDR2 are DFQATT and SNEGSKA (reference sequence). DNA of the CDR3: TGCAGTGCCGGAAAGGCTAGCGGTAGCACAGATACGCAGTATTTT. Residues: CSAGKASGSTDTQYF.

The chain links TRBV6-1 to TRBJ1-1; TRBD1 might be the D (5 bases). Deletions cut 7 bases from V and 3 bases from J, with 18 bases between. The length of the CDR3 is 15 residues. CDR1 is MNHNS, CDR2 SASEGT, per germline. The CDR3 sequence: CASTGVRAGDTEAFF. The DNA for the CDR3 is TGTGCCAGCACTGGGGTCAGGGCAGGAGACACTGAAGCTTTCTTT.

This clonotype was observed at least ten times. The chain has TRBV5-1 and TRBJ2-2; D ambiguous. From germline, CDR1 is SGHRS and CDR2 YFSETQ. The CDR3 consists of 15 residues. V was shortened by 0 bases and J by 6 bases, with 12 bases between the two germline ends. This CDR3 is CASSLVSSLSGELFF. The DNA for the CDR3 is TGCGCCAGCAGCTTGGTGTCTAGTCTCTCCGGGGAGCTGTTTTTT.

The V and J genes are TRBV29-1 and TRBJ2-1, with D maybe TRBD1 (7 bases). CDR3 length: 16 amino acids. CDR1 and CDR2 (germline): SQVTM, ANQGSEA. Trimming removed 6 bases at V and 1 base at J, with 19 bases between. CDR3 region: CSVQGGALLSYNEQFF. The CDR3 coding sequence is TGCAGCGTGCAGGGGGGCGCGTTACTTTCCTACAATGAGCAGTTCTTC.

The chain recombines TRBV5-1 with TRBJ2-1; TRBD2 aligns across 9 bases. Germline V gene data show CDR1 as SGHRS and CDR2 as YFSETQ. V was clipped by 4 bases and J by 5 bases; unmatched bases: 10. The length of the CDR3 is 16 residues. The DNA for the CDR3 is TGCGCCAGCAGCCCGCTGACTAGCGGTAAAAACAATGAGCAGTTCTTC. It is translated as CASSPLTSGKNNEQFF. Complete variable domain (other parts from reference TRBV5-1 and TRBJ2-1): KAGVTQTPRYLIKTRGQQVTLSCSPISGHRSVSWYQQTPGQGLQFLFEYFSETQRNKGNFPGRFSGRQFSNSRSEMNVSTLELGDSALYLCASSPLTSGKNNEQFFGPGTRLTVL.

V is TRBV20-1 and J is TRBJ2-1, with TRBD2 identical over 7 bases. Germline trimming cut 6 bases from V and 9 bases from J; bases unmatched to any gene: 5. This CDR3 is built from 11 residues. CDR1 and CDR2 (germline): DFQATT, SNEGSKA (reference sequence). The CDR3 region is CSAATGGEQFF. The CDR3 bases are TGCAGTGCAGCGACGGGGGGTGAGCAGTTCTTC.

This clonotype was detected a few times. The chain has TRBV29-1 and TRBJ1-2; TRBD1 agrees at 7 bases. Trimming removed 6 bases from V and 5 bases from J; junction bases left unmatched: 3. There are 11 residues in the CDR3. CDR1 SQVTM and CDR2 ANQGSEA come from the germline V gene. Here the CDR3 reads CSVQGIYGYTF. For the CDR3, the DNA is TGCAGCGTACAGGGGATATATGGCTACACCTTC.

The genes are TRBV18 and TRBJ2-1; 14 positions match TRBD2. V shed 3 bases, J shed 0 bases, and the junction held 7 bases outside the gene matches. The CDR3 runs to 19 residues. Germline V gene sequence: CDR1 KGHSH, CDR2 LQKENI. The CDR3 nucleotides are TGTGCCAGCTCACCCAGTCAGGGGACTAGCGGGAGCTCCTACAATGAGCAGTTCTTC. Its protein product is CASSPSQGTSGSSYNEQFF.

This clonotype came up many times. The V gene is TRBV9, the J gene TRBJ1-3; D may be TRBD1 (5 bases). The CDR3 contains 12 residues. The germline V gene encodes CDR1 SGDLS and CDR2 YYNGEE. The V gene lost 2 bases and the J gene lost 8 bases, with 8 bases spanning the gap. The CDR3 reads CASSVGVDTIYF. DNA of the CDR3: TGTGCCAGCAGCGTGGGGGTAGACACCATATATTTT.

This clonotype was seen many times. The V call is TRBV4-1, the J call TRBJ2-5, with 7 nucleotides matching TRBD1. The CDR3 sequence is 15 residues long. V trimming: 5 bases; J trimming: 3 bases; junction bases outside the gene matches: 9. CDR1 is MGHRA, CDR2 YSYEKL, per germline. CDR3 DNA sequence: TGCGCCAGCAGCTCCCGGGACAGCCAAGAAGAGACCCAGTACTTC. Protein product: CASSSRDSQEETQYF.

This clonotype was observed a handful of times. The chain couples TRBV20-1 to TRBJ1-2, with TRBD1 identical over 12 bases. Trimming cost V 0 bases and J 3 bases; bases outside gene matches: 11. CDR1 and CDR2 (germline): DFQATT, SNEGSKA (reference sequence). The CDR3 totals 18 residues. The DNA of the CDR3 is TGCAGTGCTAGAGATCGACCGGGACAGGGGGCGCGGTACTATGGCTACACCTTC. Translated, it gives CSARDRPGQGARYYGYTF.

Details on this clonotype: With a much larger clone just one base away, this may be a read error. The rearrangement joins TRBV12-3 or TRBV12-4 to TRBJ2-1; weak D call: TRBD2 (6 bases). The J call is doubtful: the DNA matches TRBJ2-7 better. CDR3 size: 16 residues. The CDR3 here is CASSPTGLRLRNEQYF. DNA for the CDR3: TGTGCCAGCAGCCCCACGGGACTCCGTTTGCGCAATGAGCAGTACTTC.

This clonotype was observed at least ten times. The J gene is TRBJ2-7, the V gene TRBV4-1, with D hard to call. Germline lookup yields CDR1 MGHRA and CDR2 YSYEKL. V shed 0 bases and J shed 0 bases, with 12 bases lying between them. This CDR3 spans 16 amino acids. The CDR3 nucleotides read TGCGCCAGCAGCCAAGATATAAGCGCTAGCTCCTACGAGCAGTACTTC. Protein: CASSQDISASSYEQYF.